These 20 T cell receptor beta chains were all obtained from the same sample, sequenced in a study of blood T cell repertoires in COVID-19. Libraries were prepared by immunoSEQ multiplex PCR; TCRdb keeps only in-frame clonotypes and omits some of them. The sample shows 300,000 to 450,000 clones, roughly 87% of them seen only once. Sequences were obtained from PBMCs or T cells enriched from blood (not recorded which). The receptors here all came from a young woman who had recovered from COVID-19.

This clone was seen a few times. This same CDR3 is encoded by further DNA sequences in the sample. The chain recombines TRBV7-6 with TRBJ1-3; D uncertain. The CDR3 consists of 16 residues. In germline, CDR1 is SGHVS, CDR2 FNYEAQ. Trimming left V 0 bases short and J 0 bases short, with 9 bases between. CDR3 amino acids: CASSLAVGSSGNTIYF. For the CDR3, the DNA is TGTGCCAGCAGCTTAGCAGTTGGCAGCTCTGGAAACACCATATATTTT.

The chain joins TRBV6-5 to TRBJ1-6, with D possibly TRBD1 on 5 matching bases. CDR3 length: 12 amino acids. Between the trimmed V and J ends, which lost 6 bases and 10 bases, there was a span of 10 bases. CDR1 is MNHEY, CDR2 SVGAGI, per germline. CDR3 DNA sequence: TGTGCCAGCAGCTCAGGGTCCTCACCCCTCCACTTT. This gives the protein CASSSGSSPLHF.

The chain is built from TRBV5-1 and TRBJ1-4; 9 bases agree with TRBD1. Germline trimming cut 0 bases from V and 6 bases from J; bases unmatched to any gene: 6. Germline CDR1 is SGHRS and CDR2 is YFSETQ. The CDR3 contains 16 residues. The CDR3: CASSLGYRTGDEKLFF. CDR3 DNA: TGCGCCAGCAGCTTGGGCTACAGGACAGGGGATGAAAAACTGTTTTTT.

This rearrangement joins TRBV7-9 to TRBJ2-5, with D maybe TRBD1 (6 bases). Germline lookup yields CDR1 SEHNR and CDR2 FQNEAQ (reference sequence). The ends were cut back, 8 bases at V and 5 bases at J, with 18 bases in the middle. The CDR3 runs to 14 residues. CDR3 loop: CASRSGEWQETQYF. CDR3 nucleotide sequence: TGTGCCAGCCGGTCAGGGGAGTGGCAGGAGACCCAGTACTTC.

CDR3 DNA: TGCGCCAGCAGCTTGGACGGCCGTAGCCTTAACTATGGCTACACCTTC. This gives the protein CASSLDGRSLNYGYTF. V and J are TRBV5-1 and TRBJ1-2; D gene uncertain. CDR3 size: 16 residues. Germline V gene sequence: CDR1 SGHRS, CDR2 YFSETQ. The V end lost 0 bases, the J end lost 1 base, and 13 bases lay between the germline ends.

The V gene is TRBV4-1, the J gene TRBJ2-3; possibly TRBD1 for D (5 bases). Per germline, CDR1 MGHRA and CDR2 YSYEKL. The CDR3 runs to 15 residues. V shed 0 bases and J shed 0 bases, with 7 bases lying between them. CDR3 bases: TGCGCCAGCAGCCAAGAGGACACTAGCACAGATACGCAGTATTTT. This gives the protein CASSQEDTSTDTQYF.

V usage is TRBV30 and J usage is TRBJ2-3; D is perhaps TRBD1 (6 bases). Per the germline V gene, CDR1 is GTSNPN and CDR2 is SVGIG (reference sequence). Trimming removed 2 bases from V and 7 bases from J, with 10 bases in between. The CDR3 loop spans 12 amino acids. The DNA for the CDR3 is TGTGCCTGGAGTCCGGGACAACATACGCAGTATTTT. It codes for CAWSPGQHTQYF.

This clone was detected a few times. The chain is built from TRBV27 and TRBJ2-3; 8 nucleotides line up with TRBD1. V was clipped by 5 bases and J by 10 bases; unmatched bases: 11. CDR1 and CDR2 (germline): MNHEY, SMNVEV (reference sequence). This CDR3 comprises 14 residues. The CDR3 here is CASSPGQGFVAQYF. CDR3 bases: TGTGCCAGCAGTCCTGGACAGGGCTTTGTCGCGCAGTATTTT.

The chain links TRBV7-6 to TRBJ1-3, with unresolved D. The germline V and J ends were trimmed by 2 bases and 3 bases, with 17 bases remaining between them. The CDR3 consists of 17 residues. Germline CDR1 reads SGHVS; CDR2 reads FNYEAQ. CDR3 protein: CASSLSVWEGSGNTIYF. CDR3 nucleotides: TGTGCCAGCAGCTTATCTGTTTGGGAAGGGAGTGGAAACACCATATATTTT.

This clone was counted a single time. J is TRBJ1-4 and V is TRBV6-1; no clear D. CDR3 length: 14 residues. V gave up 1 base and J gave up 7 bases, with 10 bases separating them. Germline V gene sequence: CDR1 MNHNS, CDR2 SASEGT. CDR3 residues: CASSEGTLSEKLFF. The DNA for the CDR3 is TGTGCCAGCAGTGAAGGTACCCTGAGTGAAAAACTGTTTTTT.

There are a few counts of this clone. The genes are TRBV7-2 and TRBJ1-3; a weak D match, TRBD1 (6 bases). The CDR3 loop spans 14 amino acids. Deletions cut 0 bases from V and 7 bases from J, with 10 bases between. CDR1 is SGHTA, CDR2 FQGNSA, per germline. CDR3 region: CASSLANRANTIYF. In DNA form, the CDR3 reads TGTGCCAGCAGCTTAGCGAACAGGGCGAACACCATATATTTT.

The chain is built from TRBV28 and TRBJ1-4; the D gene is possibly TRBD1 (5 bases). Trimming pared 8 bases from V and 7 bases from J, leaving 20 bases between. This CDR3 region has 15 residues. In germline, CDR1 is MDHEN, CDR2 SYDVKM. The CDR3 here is CASRGAGGRGEKLFF. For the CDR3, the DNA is TGTGCCAGCCGCGGGGCGGGGGGAAGGGGTGAAAAACTGTTTTTT.

The CDR3 DNA sequence: TGCGCCAGCAGTGCCCTAAACAGGGGAGCCAAAAACATTCAGTACTTC. Translated, it gives CASSALNRGAKNIQYF. This rearrangement joins TRBV10-2 to TRBJ2-4; 7 positions agree with TRBD1. CDR3 size: 16 residues. The germline gives CDR1 WSHSY, CDR2 SAAADI. Germline trimming cut 4 bases from V and 0 bases from J; bases unmatched to any gene: 6.

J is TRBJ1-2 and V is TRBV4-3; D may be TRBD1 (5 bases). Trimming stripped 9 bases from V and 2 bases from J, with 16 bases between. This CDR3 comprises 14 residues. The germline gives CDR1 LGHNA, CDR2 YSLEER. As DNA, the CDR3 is TGCGCCAGGAGACCCGACAGCCGAAACTATGGCTACACCTTC. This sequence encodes CARRPDSRNYGYTF.

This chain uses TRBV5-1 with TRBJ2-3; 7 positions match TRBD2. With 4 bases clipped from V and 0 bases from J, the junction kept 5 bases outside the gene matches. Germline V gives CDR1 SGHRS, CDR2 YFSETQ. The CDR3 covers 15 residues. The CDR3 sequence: CASSQTSVSTDTQYF. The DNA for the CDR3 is TGCGCCAGCAGCCAAACTAGCGTTAGCACAGATACGCAGTATTTT.

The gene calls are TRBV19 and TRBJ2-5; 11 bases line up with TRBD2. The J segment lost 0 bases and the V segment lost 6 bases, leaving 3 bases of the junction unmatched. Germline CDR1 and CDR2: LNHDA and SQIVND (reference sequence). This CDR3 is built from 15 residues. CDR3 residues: CASSLGLADQETQYF. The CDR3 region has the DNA TGTGCCAGTAGCTTGGGACTAGCGGACCAAGAGACCCAGTACTTC. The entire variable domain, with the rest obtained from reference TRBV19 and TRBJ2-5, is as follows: DGGITQSPKYLFRKEGQNVTLSCEQNLNHDAMYWYRQDPGQGLRLIYYSQIVNDFQKGDIAEGYSVSREKKESFPLTVTSAQKNPTAFYLCASSLGLADQETQYFGPGTRLLVL.

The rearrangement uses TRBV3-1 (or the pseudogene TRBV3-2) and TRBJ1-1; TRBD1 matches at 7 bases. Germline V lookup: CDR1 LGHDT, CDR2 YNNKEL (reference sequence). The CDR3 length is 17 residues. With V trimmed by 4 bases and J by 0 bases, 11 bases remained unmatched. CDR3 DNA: TGTGCCAGCAGCCCCTCCGGGACAGATGCCATGAACACTGAAGCTTTCTTT. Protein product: CASSPSGTDAMNTEAFF.

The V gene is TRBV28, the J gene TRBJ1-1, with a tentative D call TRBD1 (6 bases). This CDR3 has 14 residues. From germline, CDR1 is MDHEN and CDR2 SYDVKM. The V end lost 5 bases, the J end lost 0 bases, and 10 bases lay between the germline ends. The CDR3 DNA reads TGTGCCAGCAGTACTGCAGGGGTGAACACTGAAGCTTTCTTT. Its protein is CASSTAGVNTEAFF.

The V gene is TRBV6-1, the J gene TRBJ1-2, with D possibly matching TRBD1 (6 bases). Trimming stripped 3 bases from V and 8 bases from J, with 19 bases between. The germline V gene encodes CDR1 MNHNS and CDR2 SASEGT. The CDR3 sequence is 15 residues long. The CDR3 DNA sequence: TGTGCCAGCAGTGATTATACGGGGGGGCCGCAGGGCTACACCTTC. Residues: CASSDYTGGPQGYTF.

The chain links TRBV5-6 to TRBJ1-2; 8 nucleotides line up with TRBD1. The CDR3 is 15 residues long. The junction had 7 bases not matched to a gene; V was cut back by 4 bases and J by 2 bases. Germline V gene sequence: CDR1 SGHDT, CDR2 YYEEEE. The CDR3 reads CASSPLRTGNYGYTF. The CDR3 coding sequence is TGTGCCAGCAGCCCTCTTAGGACAGGGAACTATGGCTACACCTTC. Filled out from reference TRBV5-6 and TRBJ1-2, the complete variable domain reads DAGVTQSPTHLIKTRGQQVTLRCSPKSGHDTVSWYQQALGQGPQFIFQYYEEEERQRGNFPDRFSGHQFPNYSSELNVNALLLGDSALYLCASSPLRTGNYGYTFGSGTRLTVV.